The 15 T cell receptor beta chains listed next were all sequenced from one sample in a study of cytomegalovirus exposure and HLA in healthy donors. Vbeta (60) and Jbeta (13) primers were used in the PCR. Sequencing was performed with immunoSEQ multiplex PCR; in TCRdb, only in-frame clones are kept and a portion is missing. This table holds about 77,000 clones. Sequencing was done on a sample of PBMCs. These receptors all stem from a man between 50 and 59 years old in good health and CMV-seropositive.

The J gene is TRBJ2-2, the V gene TRBV6-1, with D possibly being TRBD2 (5 bases). In germline, CDR1 is MNHNS, CDR2 SASEGT. The CDR3 consists of 14 residues. V gave up 1 base and J gave up 7 bases, with 10 bases separating them. DNA of the CDR3: TGTGCCAGCAGTGAAGGGACGGGGAGCGGGGAGCTGTTTTTT. As protein: CASSEGTGSGELFF.

This rearrangement joins TRBV5-1 to TRBJ1-2; the D is unclear. CDR3 length: 13 residues. Germline V gene data show CDR1 as SGHRS and CDR2 as YFSETQ. Trimming removed 0 bases from V and 2 bases from J, with 5 bases in between. The CDR3 sequence: CASSLVQNYGYTF. CDR3 in DNA: TGCGCCAGCAGCTTGGTTCAGAACTATGGCTACACCTTC.

The chain couples TRBV5-4 to TRBJ1-1, with D possibly being TRBD1 (6 bases). Germline values: CDR1 SGHNT, CDR2 YYREEE (reference sequence). V lost 4 bases to trimming and J lost 3 bases, with 13 bases between them. The CDR3 length is 14 residues. The CDR3 DNA is TGTGCCAGCAGCACACAACAGGGTGACACTGAAGCTTTCTTT. Translation gives CASSTQQGDTEAFF.

The chain recombines TRBV2 with TRBJ1-2; tentatively, D is TRBD1 (5 bases). The CDR3 has 13 amino acids. In germline, CDR1 is SNHLY, CDR2 FYNNEI. With 7 bases removed from V and 7 bases from J, the gap between germline ends came to 16 bases. CDR3 nucleotides: TGTGCCAGCATATCAGAGGTCGGGGGTGGCTACACCTTC. Protein: CASISEVGGGYTF.

This sequence joins TRBV12-5 and TRBJ2-5; D is possibly TRBD2 (5 bases). Trimming removed 7 bases from V and 3 bases from J, with 12 bases in between. The germline CDR1 and CDR2 sequences are LGHNT and FRNRAP. The CDR3 has 13 amino acids. The CDR3 here is CASEGEAEETQYF. The CDR3 DNA reads TGTGCTAGTGAGGGAGAGGCGGAAGAGACCCAGTACTTC.

The chain combines TRBV7-9 with TRBJ2-1, with D tentatively TRBD1 (6 bases). CDR1 and CDR2 from the germline V gene are SEHNR and FQNEAQ (reference sequence). Trimming cost V 5 bases and J 10 bases, with 24 bases left between them. The CDR3 sequence is 16 residues long. The CDR3 reads CASSATTGMMESEQFF. In nucleotides, the CDR3 is TGTGCCAGCAGCGCAACCACAGGGATGATGGAGTCGGAGCAGTTCTTC.

The gene calls are TRBV28 and TRBJ1-2, with D possibly matching TRBD1 (5 bases). Germline CDR1 MDHEN, CDR2 SYDVKM. The CDR3 runs to 13 residues. Trimming took off 3 bases at V and 6 bases at J, with 11 bases between the two ends. The CDR3 nucleotides read TGTGCCAGCAGTTTCCAGGGATCGGATGGCTACACCTTC. Translation gives CASSFQGSDGYTF.

This chain connects TRBV23-1 to TRBJ2-1; TRBD2 agrees at 9 bases. TRBV23-1 is marked as an open reading frame, function uncertain. V lost 4 bases, J lost 4 bases, and 11 bases stayed unmatched. The CDR3 sequence is 17 residues long. The CDR3 loop reads CASSRPSPSGVYNEQFF. The CDR3 bases are TGCGCCAGCAGTCGTCCTTCCCCTAGCGGGGTGTACAATGAGCAGTTCTTC.

V gene TRBV5-1 combines with J gene TRBJ2-7, with 11 bases that match TRBD1. CDR1 is SGHRS and CDR2 is YFSETQ in the germline V gene. The CDR3 covers 14 residues. Unmatched junction bases numbered 1, after V lost 2 bases and J lost 3 bases. The CDR3 nucleotides are TGCGCCAGCAGCTTTGGGACAGGGGGCTACGAGCAGTACGTC. Its translation: CASSFGTGGYEQYV.

The rearrangement uses TRBV30 and TRBJ2-3; 8 bases align to TRBD1. The CDR3 consists of 15 residues. Germline CDR1 reads GTSNPN; CDR2 reads SVGIG (reference sequence). J gave up 5 bases and V 5 bases, and 12 bases lay outside the gene matches. The CDR3 sequence: CAWGYGQGTGDTQYF. The CDR3 DNA reads TGTGCCTGGGGTTATGGACAGGGCACGGGAGATACGCAGTATTTT.

V usage is TRBV12-5 and J usage is TRBJ1-5; D not resolved. Germline V gives CDR1 LGHNT, CDR2 FRNRAP. This CDR3 comprises 16 residues. Trimming stripped 2 bases from V and 0 bases from J, with 11 bases between. CDR3 DNA: TGTGCTAGTGGTTTGCCCTACCTGCGTAGCAATCAGCCCCAGCATTTT. Protein sequence: CASGLPYLRSNQPQHF. Variable domain in full (rest from reference TRBV12-5 and TRBJ1-5): DARVTQTPRHKVTEMGQEVTMRCQPILGHNTVFWYRQTMMQGLELLAYFRNRAPLDDSGMPKDRFSAEMPDATLATLKIQPSEPRDSAVYFCASGLPYLRSNQPQHFGDGTRLSIL.

This rearrangement joins TRBV19 to TRBJ1-2, with D perhaps TRBD1 (6 bases). V lost 0 bases and J lost 5, with 10 bases in between. Germline V lookup: CDR1 LNHDA, CDR2 SQIVND (reference sequence). The CDR3 has 14 residues. The CDR3 nucleotides are TGTGCCAGTAGTATAGATCGGACAGCTTATGGCTACACCTTC. It translates to CASSIDRTAYGYTF.

The chain employs TRBV27 and TRBJ2-1; D may be TRBD1 (6 bases). The V end was cut by 6 bases, the J end by 6 bases, with 21 bases between. Germline-derived CDR1 and CDR2 are MNHEY and SMNVEV (reference sequence). The CDR3 extends over 16 amino acids. DNA for the CDR3: TGTGCCAGCAGCACTCCTTTGAGACAGGACGGCAATGAGCAGTTCTTC. Amino acids: CASSTPLRQDGNEQFF.

The chain uses TRBV9 and TRBJ1-3; no definite D call. The germline V gene encodes CDR1 SGDLS and CDR2 YYNGEE. CDR3 size: 12 residues. Between the trimmed V and J ends, which lost 1 base and 7 bases, there was a span of 6 bases. The CDR3 is CASSVFGNTIYF. The CDR3, as DNA: TGTGCCAGCAGCGTATTCGGGAACACCATATATTTT.

V is TRBV4-1 and J is TRBJ2-4; tentatively, D is TRBD2 (6 bases). Per germline, CDR1 MGHRA and CDR2 YSYEKL. This CDR3 has 10 amino acids. The germline V and J ends were trimmed by 10 bases and 15 bases, with 16 bases remaining between them. In nucleotides, the CDR3 is TGCGCCACCCGGGACTCCTCGGGGTACTTC. Residues: CATRDSSGYF.